These 8 T cell receptor beta chains were all obtained from the same sample, sequenced in a study of OX40 agonist ivuxolimab in advanced cancers. Profiling relied on immunoSEQ multiplex PCR, and the TCRdb table lists in-frame clones only, not all of them. The sample lists some 140,000 clones; about 93% were seen once. The sample here was CD4+ or CD8+ T cells sorted from blood, taken in a trial of the OX40 agonist ivuxolimab. Source of these receptors: an adult with an advanced solid tumor such as melanoma, head and neck, liver or kidney cancer.

The chain couples TRBV14 to TRBJ2-5; TRBD1 is a possible D gene (5 bases). CDR3 length equals 13 residues. V lost 4 bases to trimming and J lost 3 bases, with 9 bases between them. The germline gives CDR1 SGHDN, CDR2 FVKESK. The CDR3 region has the DNA TGTGCCAGCAGCCGCGACAGAAAAGAGACCCAGTACTTC. Its translation: CASSRDRKETQYF.

This chain joins TRBV11-2 and TRBJ2-7; perhaps TRBD2 as D (5 bases). The CDR3 covers 15 residues. Germline-derived CDR1 and CDR2 are SGHAT and FQNNGV. V was clipped by 6 bases and J by 3 bases, with 18 bases between them. CDR3: CASRHGVGSLYEQYF. CDR3 nucleotide sequence: TGTGCCAGCAGACACGGGGTGGGTAGCCTCTACGAGCAGTACTTC. The full variable domain, in which reference TRBV11-2 and TRBJ2-7 provide the parts outside the CDR3, is EAGVAQSPRYKIIEKRQSVAFWCNPISGHATLYWYQQILGQGPKLLIQFQNNGVVDDSQLPKDRFSAERLKGVDSTLKIQPAKLEDSAVYLCASRHGVGSLYEQYFGPGTRLTVT.

In DNA form, the CDR3 reads TGTGCCAGCAGTTCCCCCATCCAGAACACTGAAGCTTTCTTT. Translating it yields CASSSPIQNTEAFF. V is TRBV27 and J is TRBJ1-1, with D uncertain. CDR1 and CDR2 (germline): MNHEY, SMNVEV (reference sequence). The V end was cut by 4 bases, the J end by 1 base, with 10 bases between. The CDR3 runs to 14 residues.

This chain links TRBV9 with TRBJ2-1; no definite D call. This CDR3 has 15 amino acids. V lost 2 bases and J lost 0, with 9 bases in between. Looked up from germline, CDR1 is SGDLS and CDR2 is YYNGEE. The CDR3 region has the DNA TGTGCCAGCAGCGTCAGACTGGCCTCCTACAATGAGCAGTTCTTC. This codes for CASSVRLASYNEQFF. The entire variable domain, with the rest obtained from reference TRBV9 and TRBJ2-1, is as follows: DSGVTQTPKHLITATGQRVTLRCSPRSGDLSVYWYQQSLDQGLQFLIQYYNGEERAKGNILERFSAQQFPDLHSELNLSSLELGDSALYFCASSVRLASYNEQFFGPGTRLTVL.

The V call is TRBV5-5, the J call TRBJ2-7; D might be TRBD1 (6 bases). The CDR3 totals 14 residues. Germline CDR1 and CDR2: SGHKS and YYEKEE (reference sequence). The V gene lost 0 bases and the J gene lost 3 bases, with 10 bases spanning the gap. CDR3 nucleotides: TGTGCCAGCAGCTTGGAAGGGGGAAACTACGAGCAGTACTTC. It is translated as CASSLEGGNYEQYF.

The V gene is TRBV5-1, the J gene TRBJ2-5; no definite D call. V lost 4 bases to trimming and J lost 5 bases, with 15 bases between them. CDR1 is SGHRS, CDR2 YFSETQ, per germline. The CDR3 totals 14 residues. The CDR3 reads CASSPEYLGETQYF. DNA of the CDR3: TGCGCCAGCAGCCCCGAATACCTAGGGGAGACCCAGTACTTC.

The CDR3, as DNA: TGTGCCAGTAGTCAGACAAGCTATGGCTACACCTTC. It is translated as CASSQTSYGYTF. The rearrangement joins TRBV19 to TRBJ1-2; D is unresolved. The germline V gene has CDR1 LNHDA and CDR2 SQIVND (reference sequence). This CDR3 has 12 amino acids. Between the trimmed V and J ends, which lost 5 bases and 4 bases, there was a span of 8 bases.

This clone showed up just a few times. V and J are TRBV7-8 and TRBJ2-3; D gene unclear. The germline V gene has CDR1 SGHVS and CDR2 FQNEAQ. CDR3 length: 11 residues. The V and J ends lost 4 bases and 8 bases respectively, with 7 bases between them. The CDR3 bases are TGTGCCAGCAGCTCCGGAAGTACGCAGTATTTT. Translation gives CASSSGSTQYF.